Below, 5 T cell receptor beta chains from the same sample are listed, as sequenced in a study of shared T cell receptors in the human thymus. Clones were read by immunoSEQ multiplex PCR, and TCRdb kept only the in-frame ones, dropping some. The sample shows 700,000 to 750,000 clones, over 75% of them seen only once. The data were also submitted as part of a second study, on human thymus T cells.

Sequencing was done on a sample of thymocytes. The source is a girl in the first two years of life with a congenital heart defect.

V gene TRBV28 combines with J gene TRBJ1-6; 9 bases agree with TRBD1. V lost 6 bases to trimming and J lost 10 bases; unmatched junction nucleotides: 7. The CDR3 sequence is 14 residues long. Germline V CDR1 and CDR2: MDHEN, SYDVKM. CDR3 residues: CASRPPGQGSPLHF. The CDR3 DNA sequence: TGTGCCAGCAGACCTCCGGGACAGGGATCACCCCTCCACTTT.

This clone appeared once. The chain uses TRBV29-1 and TRBJ2-1, with 9 bases identical to TRBD2. CDR1 and CDR2 from the germline V gene are SQVTM and ANQGSEA. Losses at the gene ends were 4 bases for V and 4 bases for J; bases not matched to a gene: 5. This CDR3 is 14 amino acids long. The CDR3: CSVALSGGYNEQFF. The CDR3, as DNA: TGCAGCGTTGCTCTTAGCGGGGGTTACAATGAGCAGTTCTTC.

The genes are TRBV11-2 and TRBJ1-1; TRBD1 matches 7 bases. The CDR3 is 19 amino acids. J lost 1 base, V lost 1 base, and 15 bases had no gene match. The V gene's germline CDR1 is SGHAT and CDR2 FQNNGV. Here the CDR3 DNA reads TGTGCCAGCAGCTTAGTGAAGTTTGCGGGACAGCTAACGAACACTGAAGCTTTCTTT. Protein: CASSLVKFAGQLTNTEAFF.

The chain carries TRBV10-3 and TRBJ2-7, with a tentative D call TRBD2 (6 bases). The CDR3 runs 15 residues. Germline CDR1 ENHRY, CDR2 SYGVKD. The V end lost 3 bases, the J end lost 4 bases, and 16 bases lay between the germline ends. CDR3: CAISERISGGYEQYF. The CDR3 region has the DNA TGTGCCATCAGTGAAAGGATTAGCGGTGGGTACGAGCAGTACTTC.

The chain combines TRBV18 with TRBJ2-3; D might be TRBD2 (5 bases). The V gene lost 2 bases and the J gene lost 4 bases, with 10 bases spanning the gap. There are 14 residues in the CDR3. The germline V gene encodes CDR1 KGHSH and CDR2 LQKENI. CDR3 in amino acids: CASSPGLAPDTQYF. The DNA of the CDR3 is TGTGCCAGCTCACCAGGGCTAGCTCCAGATACGCAGTATTTT. The variable domain in full, completed from reference TRBV18 and TRBJ2-3, reads NAGVMQNPRHLVRRRGQEARLRCSPMKGHSHVYWYRQLPEEGLKFMVYLQKENIIDESGMPKERFSAEFPKEGPSILRIQQVVRGDSAAYFCASSPGLAPDTQYFGPGTRLTVL.